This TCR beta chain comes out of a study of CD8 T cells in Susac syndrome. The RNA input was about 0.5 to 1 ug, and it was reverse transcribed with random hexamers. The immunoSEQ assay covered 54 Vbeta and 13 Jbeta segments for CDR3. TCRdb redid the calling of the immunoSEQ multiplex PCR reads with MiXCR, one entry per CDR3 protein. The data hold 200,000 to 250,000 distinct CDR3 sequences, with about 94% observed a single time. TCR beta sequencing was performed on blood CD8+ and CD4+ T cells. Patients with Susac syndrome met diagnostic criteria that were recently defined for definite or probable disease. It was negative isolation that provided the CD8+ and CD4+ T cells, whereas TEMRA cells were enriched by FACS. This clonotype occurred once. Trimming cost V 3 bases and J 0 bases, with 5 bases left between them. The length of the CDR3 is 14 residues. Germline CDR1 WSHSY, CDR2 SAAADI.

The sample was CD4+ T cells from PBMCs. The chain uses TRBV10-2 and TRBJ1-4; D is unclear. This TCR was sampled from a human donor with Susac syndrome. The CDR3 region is CASSDVSTNEKLFF. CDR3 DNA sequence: TGCGCCAGCAGTGACGTCTCAACTAATGAAAAACTGTTTTTT.